The 3 T cell receptor beta chains below come from one sample, sequenced in a study of patients and donors after allogeneic stem cell transplantation. MiXCR was run by TCRdb on the RT-PCR reads, yielding one entry per CDR3 protein. This sample carries some 230,000 distinct CDR3 sequences, less than 15% of them seen once, and the ten largest clones take 9.5% to 13%. The sample consisted of blood, either unsorted or a sorted T cell fraction (not recorded which). Every receptor here comes from a human donor who was either an allogeneic HSCT recipient or a stem cell or donor lymphocyte infusion donor (not recorded which). It is not recorded whose cells these are; they may come from a transplant donor.

This clonotype was picked up a small number of times. The chain is built from TRBV21-1 and TRBJ1-5; the listed D gene, TRBD1, was not tested against the DNA. TRBV21-1 is noted as a pseudogene. This CDR3 comprises 19 residues. CDR3 sequence (DNA): TGTGCCAGCAGCAAAGTGGGTAGTCAACAGGGATGGAGCAATCAGCCCCAGCATTTT. Translated, it gives CASSKVGSQQGWSNQPQHF.

V usage is TRBV20-1 and J usage is TRBJ2-7; 10 nucleotides match TRBD1. Germline V lookup: CDR1 DFQATT, CDR2 SNEGSKA (reference sequence). This CDR3 region has 14 residues. The V gene end was trimmed by 5 bases and the J gene end by 7 bases; junction bases not matched to a gene: 11. CDR3 DNA sequence: TGCAGTGCTGCAGGGGGACAGGGGTCGGGGGAGCAGTACTTC. It yields the protein CSAAGGQGSGEQYF.

This clonotype turned up a few times. This chain links TRBV30 with TRBJ1-1, with D tentatively TRBD1 (6 bases). The CDR3 runs to 15 residues. Germline CDR1 and CDR2: GTSNPN and SVGIG (reference sequence). V was trimmed by 6 bases and J by 1 base, leaving 18 bases between them. For the CDR3, the DNA is TGTGCCTGCCGCGAGCAGGGACACCAGAACACTGAAGCTTTCTTT. Translation gives CACREQGHQNTEAFF. The full variable domain, its missing parts supplied by reference TRBV30 and TRBJ1-1, is SQTIHQWPATLVQPVGSPLSLECTVEGTSNPNLYWYRQAAGRGLQLLFYSVGIGQISSEVPQNLSASRPQDRQFILSSKKLLLSDSGFYLCACREQGHQNTEAFFGQGTRLTVV.